These T cell receptor beta chains were read from a single sample in a study of T cell changes during pregnancy in multiple sclerosis. Assay used: immunoSEQ multiplex PCR; TCRdb lists only in-frame clones, some missing. The sample has 100,000 or so clones, just over 90% seen once. The source material was peripheral blood, sampled in the second trimester of pregnancy. These receptors originate from a female donor in good health, enrolled as a control in a pregnancy study. Each CDR3 is given with its conserved first and last residue. The D gene is left open where the match is weak. Size is stated for part of the rows, as once, few or many counts, or as a class when the clone is expanded.

D gene,V gene,clone size,J gene,CDR3 DNA,CDR3 protein
NA,TRBV2,NA,TRBJ1-5,TGTGCCAGCAGTGAAAGGGGAGGGGCAGGCAATCAGCCCCAGCATTTT,CASSERGGAGNQPQHF
NA,TRBV6-1,NA,TRBJ1-2,TGTGCCAGCAGGGGCGTTGAAAGAATAGGGGCCTACACCTTC,CASRGVERIGAYTF
TRBD2,TRBV19,NA,TRBJ2-5,TGTGCCAGTAGTGTCTTGGGGAGGGCAGGCGAGACCCAGTACTTC,CASSVLGRAGETQYF
TRBD1,TRBV19,NA,TRBJ1-1,TGTGCCAGTAGCGACAGGGGTAGAACTGAAGCTTTCTTT,CASSDRGRTEAFF
TRBD1,TRBV5-1,NA,TRBJ1-1,TGCGCCAGCAGCCTGACAGGGAGCCTGAACACTGAAGCTTTCTTT,CASSLTGSLNTEAFF
NA,TRBV28,NA,TRBJ1-5,TGTGCCACCACCAGGGGATCGGGCAATCAGCCCCAGCATTTT,CATTRGSGNQPQHF
NA,TRBV19,once,TRBJ2-6,TGTGCCAGTAGTATTAGTGGGGCCAACGTCCTGACTTTC,CASSISGANVLTF
NA,TRBV7-6,NA,TRBJ2-2,TGTGCCAGCAGCTTAGAGGGGGGGGACACCGGGGAGCTGTTTTTT,CASSLEGGDTGELFF
NA,TRBV5-4,few,TRBJ1-6,TGTGCCAGCAGCCTAGGGAGCTCCTATAATTCACCCCTCCACTTT,CASSLGSSYNSPLHF
TRBD1,TRBV27,NA,TRBJ1-1,TGTGCCAGCAGTTTATATTGGCAGGGGGCAAACACTGAAGCTTTCTTT,CASSLYWQGANTEAFF
NA,TRBV5-1,NA,TRBJ1-6,TGCGCCAGCAGCTTACAGGCTCTGAATTCACCCCTCCACTTT,CASSLQALNSPLHF
TRBD2,TRBV11-3,NA,TRBJ2-1,TGTGCCAGCAGCTTCGGACTAGTTGGGGATGAGCAGTTCTTC,CASSFGLVGDEQFF
NA,TRBV6-5,NA,TRBJ2-7,TGTGTAACAGGAGCCTACGAGCAGTACTTC,CVTGAYEQYF
NA,TRBV23-1,once,TRBJ1-2,TGCGCCAGCAGTCATTCCCAGGGTTTGGATGGCTACACCTTC,CASSHSQGLDGYTF
TRBD2,TRBV11-2,NA,TRBJ2-7,TGTGCCAGCAGCCCCCCACTAGCGGGACAGTACGAGCAGTACTTC,CASSPPLAGQYEQYF
TRBD1,TRBV5-4,NA,TRBJ1-2,TGTGCCAGCAGCTCGAAATCCGACAGGGGAGCTAACTATGGCTACACCTTC,CASSSKSDRGANYGYTF
TRBD1,TRBV6-5,NA,TRBJ2-4,TGTGCCAGCAGCAAGACAGGGGCTCGGGCCATTCAGTACTTC,CASSKTGARAIQYF
TRBD2,TRBV6-6,NA,TRBJ2-5,TGTGCCAGCAGTTATGGGACTAGCATTGGGACCCAGTACTTC,CASSYGTSIGTQYF
TRBD1,TRBV30,few,TRBJ1-5,TGTGCCTGGAGGGGACAGGCAAATCAGCCCCAGCATTTT,CAWRGQANQPQHF
NA,TRBV18,NA,TRBJ2-5,TGTGCCAGCTCACCAACACAACAAGAGACCCAGTACTTC,CASSPTQQETQYF
NA,TRBV7-2,NA,TRBJ2-5,TGTGCCAGCAGCCTACCGACGGAGGTTAGGACCCAGTACTTC,CASSLPTEVRTQYF
TRBD1,TRBV7-2,NA,TRBJ1-5,TGTGCCAGCAGCCCGGCAGGGGGCGATCAGCCCCAGCATTTT,CASSPAGGDQPQHF
TRBD2,TRBV19,NA,TRBJ2-1,TGTGCCAGTAGTCGGACTAGCGGGAGGGCATACTACAATGAGCAGTTCTTC,CASSRTSGRAYYNEQFF
NA,TRBV5-4,NA,TRBJ1-2,TGTGCCAGCAGCTCCCCGACCAGGGACTATGGCTACACCTTC,CASSSPTRDYGYTF
NA,TRBV5-5,NA,TRBJ1-1,TGTGCCAGCAGCTCCGAGGGGGTAAAAAACACTGAAGCTTTCTTT,CASSSEGVKNTEAFF
TRBD1,TRBV29-1,NA,TRBJ2-2,TGCAGCGTGGGGACAGGGGGAACCGGGGAGCTGTTTTTT,CSVGTGGTGELFF
TRBD1,TRBV28,NA,TRBJ1-2,TGTGCCAGCACCCCGGGACCACAGGGGGACTATGGCTACACCTTC,CASTPGPQGDYGYTF
TRBD1,TRBV5-1,NA,TRBJ2-3,TGCGCCAGCAGCCCCGGGACAGGGTTGGATACGCAGTATTTT,CASSPGTGLDTQYF
TRBD1,TRBV7-9,NA,TRBJ2-5,TGTGCCAGCAGCTTAACCGGGACAGACCAAGAGACCCAGTACTTC,CASSLTGTDQETQYF
NA,TRBV28,NA,TRBJ1-2,TGTGCCAGCAGTTTATTAGGGAGGTATGGCTACACCTTC,CASSLLGRYGYTF
NA,TRBV5-1,NA,TRBJ1-1,TGCGCCAGCAGCTTGTATGGAGAACTGAACACTGAAGCTTTCTTT,CASSLYGELNTEAFF
NA,TRBV6-1,once,TRBJ1-1,TGTGCCAGCAGTCCCCCCTACAACACTGAAGCTTTCTTT,CASSPPYNTEAFF
TRBD1,TRBV10-3,once,TRBJ1-1,TGTGCCATCAGTGTGGGACAGGTGAACACTGAAGCTTTCTTT,CAISVGQVNTEAFF
TRBD1,TRBV15,NA,TRBJ2-7,TGTGCCACCAGCAGAGATACAGGGGGCTACGAGCAGTACTTC,CATSRDTGGYEQYF
TRBD2,TRBV5-1,NA,TRBJ2-3,TGCGCCAGCAGCTTGGTGACAACTAGCGCCAAGGCAGATACGCAGTATTTT,CASSLVTTSAKADTQYF
NA,TRBV6-1,NA,TRBJ2-7,TGTGCCAGCAGCTTGAACCGGGGGGAGCAGTACTTC,CASSLNRGEQYF
NA,TRBV10-2,NA,TRBJ2-7,TGCGCCAGCAGTGAGTCTAAGACTACGAAACCCTACGAGCAGTACTTC,CASSESKTTKPYEQYF
NA,TRBV30,NA,TRBJ1-6,TGTGCCTGGAGTGTATTGTACGGGGAAGATTCACCCCTCCACTTT,CAWSVLYGEDSPLHF
NA,TRBV18,NA,TRBJ1-1,TGTGCCAGCTCACCACTCCAGGGCAACACTGAAGCTTTCTTT,CASSPLQGNTEAFF
NA,TRBV5-1,NA,TRBJ1-3,TGCGCCAGCAGCTTGGTAGGGACTGGTGGAAACACCATATATTTT,CASSLVGTGGNTIYF
TRBD1,TRBV28,NA,TRBJ1-5,TGTGCCAGCAGGATATGGGGACAGGGGATTAATCAGCCCCAGCATTTT,CASRIWGQGINQPQHF
NA,TRBV5-1,NA,TRBJ2-5,TGCGCCAGCAGCTTCCCCCCTAAGGGGGGGCTTGAGACCCAGTACTTC,CASSFPPKGGLETQYF
NA,TRBV19,NA,TRBJ2-3,TGTGCCAGTAGTGCCAGAGATACGCAGTATTTT,CASSARDTQYF
NA,TRBV9,NA,TRBJ2-7,TGTGCCAGCAGCGTAGCTGGGCAGTCCTACGAGCAGTACTTC,CASSVAGQSYEQYF
TRBD1,TRBV19,NA,TRBJ2-6,TGTGCCACGGGACAGGGGGCTGCTGGGGCCAACGTCCTGACTTTC,CATGQGAAGANVLTF
TRBD1,TRBV6-7,NA,TRBJ1-5,TGTGCCAGCAGTTATACCGGGACAGGGGGCGGTCAGCCCCAGCATTTT,CASSYTGTGGGQPQHF
NA,TRBV2,NA,TRBJ2-1,TGTGCCAGCAGCTCCCCGGCGGGCTACAATGAGCAGTTCTTC,CASSSPAGYNEQFF
NA,TRBV28,NA,TRBJ1-6,TGTGCCATAAAGCCAAGTAGCGGTGGTTCACCCCTCCACTTT,CAIKPSSGGSPLHF
TRBD1,TRBV7-9,NA,TRBJ1-2,TGTGCCAGCAGCCGAAGCGGACAGGGGCGCGATGGCTACACCTTC,CASSRSGQGRDGYTF
NA,TRBV10-3,once,TRBJ2-7,TGTGCCATCAGTGAGTTGGAAGACCGGAGAGGAGACTACGAGCAGTACTTC,CAISELEDRRGDYEQYF
NA,TRBV27,NA,TRBJ2-5,TGTGCCAGCAGCGGACATTATCAAGAGACCCAGTACTTC,CASSGHYQETQYF
TRBD2,TRBV30,NA,TRBJ2-6,TGTGCCTGGAGACCCCCTAGGGCGGGAGGGCCTGGGGCCAACGTCCTGACTTTC,CAWRPPRAGGPGANVLTF
NA,TRBV5-4,once,TRBJ1-2,TGTGCCAGCAGCTCCAATGGGGGGGTTAACTATGGCTACACCTTC,CASSSNGGVNYGYTF
NA,TRBV11-2,NA,TRBJ2-7,TGTGCCAGCAGCTCGGACGGGGTCCGCAAGGACGAGCAGTACTTC,CASSSDGVRKDEQYF
NA,TRBV7-2,NA,TRBJ2-2,TGTGCCAGCAGCTTAGGGATGGAGGGAAACGGGGAGCTGTTTTTT,CASSLGMEGNGELFF
TRBD2,TRBV19,NA,TRBJ2-1,TGTGCCAGTAGTCCGGGACTAGCGGTATACAATGAGCAGTTCTTC,CASSPGLAVYNEQFF
TRBD1,TRBV30,NA,TRBJ2-7,TGTGCCTGGAGTGGCAGGGGGAGAGGATCCTACGAGCAGTACTTC,CAWSGRGRGSYEQYF
NA,TRBV9,NA,TRBJ2-2,TGTGCCAGCAGCGTAAAAACACACACCGGGGAGCTGTTTTTT,CASSVKTHTGELFF
NA,TRBV6-5,once,TRBJ1-2,TGTGCCAGCAGCACCACCACAGGGAACCACTATGGCTACACCTTC,CASSTTTGNHYGYTF